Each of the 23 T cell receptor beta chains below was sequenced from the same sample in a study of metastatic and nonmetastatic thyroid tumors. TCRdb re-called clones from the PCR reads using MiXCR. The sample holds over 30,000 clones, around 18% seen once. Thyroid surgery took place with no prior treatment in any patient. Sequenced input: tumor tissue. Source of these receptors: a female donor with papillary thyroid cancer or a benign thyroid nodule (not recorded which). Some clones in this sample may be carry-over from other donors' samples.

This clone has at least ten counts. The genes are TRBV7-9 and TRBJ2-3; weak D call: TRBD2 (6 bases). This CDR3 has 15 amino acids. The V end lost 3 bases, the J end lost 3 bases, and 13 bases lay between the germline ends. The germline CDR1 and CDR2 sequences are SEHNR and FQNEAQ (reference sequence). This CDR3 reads CASSFPSAGTDTQYF. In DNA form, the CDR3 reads TGTGCCAGCAGCTTCCCTAGCGCGGGGACAGATACGCAGTATTTT.

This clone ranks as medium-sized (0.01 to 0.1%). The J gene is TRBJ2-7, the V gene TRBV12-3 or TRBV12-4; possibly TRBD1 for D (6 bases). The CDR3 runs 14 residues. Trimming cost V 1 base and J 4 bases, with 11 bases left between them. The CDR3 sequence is CASSLGDTKYEQYF. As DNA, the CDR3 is TGTGCCAGCAGTTTAGGGGACACCAAGTACGAGCAGTACTTC.

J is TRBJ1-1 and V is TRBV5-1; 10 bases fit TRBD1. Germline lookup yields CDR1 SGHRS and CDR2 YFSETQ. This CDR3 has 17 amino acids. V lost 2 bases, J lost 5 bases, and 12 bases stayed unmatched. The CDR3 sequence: CASSLQRPGTGETEAFF. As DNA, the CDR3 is TGCGCCAGCAGCTTACAACGCCCCGGGACAGGGGAGACTGAAGCTTTCTTT.

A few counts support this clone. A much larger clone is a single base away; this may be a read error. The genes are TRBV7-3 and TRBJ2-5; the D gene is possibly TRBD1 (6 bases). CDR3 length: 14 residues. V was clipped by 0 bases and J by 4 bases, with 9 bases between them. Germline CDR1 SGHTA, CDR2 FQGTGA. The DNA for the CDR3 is TGTGCCAGCAGCTTAACGGGACATCTAGAGACCCAGTACTTC. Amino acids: CASSLTGHLETQYF.

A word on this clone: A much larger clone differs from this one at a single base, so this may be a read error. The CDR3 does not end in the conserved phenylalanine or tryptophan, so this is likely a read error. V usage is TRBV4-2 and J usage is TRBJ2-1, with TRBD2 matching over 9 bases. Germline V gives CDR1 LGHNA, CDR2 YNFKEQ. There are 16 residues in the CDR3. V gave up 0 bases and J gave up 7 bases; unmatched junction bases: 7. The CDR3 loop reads CASSQDPSGMGNEQFS. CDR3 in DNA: TGTGCCAGCAGCCAAGATCCTAGCGGGATGGGGAATGAGCAGTTCTCC.

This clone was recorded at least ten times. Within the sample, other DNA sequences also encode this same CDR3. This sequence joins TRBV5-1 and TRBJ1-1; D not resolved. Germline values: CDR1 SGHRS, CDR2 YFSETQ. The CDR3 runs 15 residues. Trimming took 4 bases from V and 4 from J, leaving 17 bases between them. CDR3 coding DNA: TGCGCCAGCAGCCCGGGGAGGGTCGTCGGCACTGAAGCTTTCTTT. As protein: CASSPGRVVGTEAFF.

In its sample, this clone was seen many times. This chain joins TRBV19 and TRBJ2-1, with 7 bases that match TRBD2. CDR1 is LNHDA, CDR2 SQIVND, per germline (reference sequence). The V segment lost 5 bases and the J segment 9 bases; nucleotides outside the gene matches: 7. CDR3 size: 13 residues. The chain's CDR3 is CASSPTAGIEQFF. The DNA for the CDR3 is TGTGCCAGTAGTCCCACAGCGGGAATTGAGCAGTTCTTC.

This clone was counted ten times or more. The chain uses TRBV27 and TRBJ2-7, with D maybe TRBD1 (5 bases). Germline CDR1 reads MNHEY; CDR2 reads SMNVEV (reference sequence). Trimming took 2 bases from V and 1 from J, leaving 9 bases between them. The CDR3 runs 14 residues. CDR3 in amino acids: CASSLRPGSYEQYF. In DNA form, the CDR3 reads TGTGCCAGCAGTTTACGACCAGGGTCCTACGAGCAGTACTTC.

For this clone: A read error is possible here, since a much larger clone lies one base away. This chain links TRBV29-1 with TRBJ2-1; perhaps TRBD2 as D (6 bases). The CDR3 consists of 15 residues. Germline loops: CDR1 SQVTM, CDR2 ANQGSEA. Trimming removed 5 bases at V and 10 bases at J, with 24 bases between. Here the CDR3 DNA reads TGCAGCGTTAAGGGAGCGTGGGGGAGGCTGCGAGAGCAGTTCTTC. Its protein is CSVKGAWGRLREQFF.

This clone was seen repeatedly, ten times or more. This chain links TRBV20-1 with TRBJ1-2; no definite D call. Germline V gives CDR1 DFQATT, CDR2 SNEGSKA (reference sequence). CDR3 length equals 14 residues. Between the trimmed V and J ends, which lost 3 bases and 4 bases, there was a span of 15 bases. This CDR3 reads CSARDGPDVYGYTF. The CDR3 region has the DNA TGCAGTGCTAGGGACGGCCCGGATGTCTATGGCTACACCTTC.

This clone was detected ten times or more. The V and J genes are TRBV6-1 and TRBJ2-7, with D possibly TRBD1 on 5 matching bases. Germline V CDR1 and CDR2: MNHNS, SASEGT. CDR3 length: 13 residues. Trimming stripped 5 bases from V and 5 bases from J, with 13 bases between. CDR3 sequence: CASSRGLDHEQYF. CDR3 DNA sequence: TGTGCCAGCAGTAGGGGCCTGGACCACGAGCAGTACTTC.

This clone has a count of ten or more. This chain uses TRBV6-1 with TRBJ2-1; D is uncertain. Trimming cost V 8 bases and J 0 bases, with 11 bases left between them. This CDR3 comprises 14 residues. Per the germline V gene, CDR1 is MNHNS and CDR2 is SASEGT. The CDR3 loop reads CASGRTDSYNEQFF. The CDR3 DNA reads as TGTGCCAGCGGGCGGACGGACTCCTACAATGAGCAGTTCTTC.

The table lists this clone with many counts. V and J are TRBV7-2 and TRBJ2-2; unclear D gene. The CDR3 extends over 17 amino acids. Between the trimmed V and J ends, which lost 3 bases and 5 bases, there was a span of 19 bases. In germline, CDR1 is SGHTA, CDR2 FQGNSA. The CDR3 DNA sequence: TGTGCCAGCAGCTTCTCTGGTTCGGTAGTGCGGACCGGGGAGCTGTTTTTT. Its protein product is CASSFSGSVVRTGELFF.

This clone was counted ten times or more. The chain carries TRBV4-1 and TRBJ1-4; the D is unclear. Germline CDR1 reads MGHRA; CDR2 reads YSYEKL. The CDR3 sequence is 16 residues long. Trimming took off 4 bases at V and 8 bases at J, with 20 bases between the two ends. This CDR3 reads CASSPQKAAQREKLFF. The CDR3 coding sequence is TGCGCCAGCAGCCCCCAAAAGGCGGCACAACGGGAAAAACTGTTTTTT.

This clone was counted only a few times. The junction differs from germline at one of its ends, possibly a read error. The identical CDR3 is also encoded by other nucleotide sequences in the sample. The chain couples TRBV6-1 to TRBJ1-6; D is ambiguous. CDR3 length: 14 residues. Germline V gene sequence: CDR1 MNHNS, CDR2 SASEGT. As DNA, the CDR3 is TGTGCCAGCAGCCCCGGGTTAGATGCTTCACCCCTACACTTT. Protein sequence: CASSPGLDASPLHF.

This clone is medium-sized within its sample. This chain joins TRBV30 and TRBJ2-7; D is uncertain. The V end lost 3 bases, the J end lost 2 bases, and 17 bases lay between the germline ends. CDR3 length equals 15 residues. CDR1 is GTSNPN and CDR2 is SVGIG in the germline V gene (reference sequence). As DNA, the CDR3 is TGTGCCTGGAGGGAATCTTGGACGGCCCCCTACGAGCAGTACTTC. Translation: CAWRESWTAPYEQYF.

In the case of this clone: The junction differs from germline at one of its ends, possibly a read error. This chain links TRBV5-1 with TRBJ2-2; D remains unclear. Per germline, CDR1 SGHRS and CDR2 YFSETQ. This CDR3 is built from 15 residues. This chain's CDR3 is CASSLGTPNAGELFF. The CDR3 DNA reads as TGCGCCAGCAGCTTGGGAACCCCGAACGCCGGGGAGCTGTTTTTT.

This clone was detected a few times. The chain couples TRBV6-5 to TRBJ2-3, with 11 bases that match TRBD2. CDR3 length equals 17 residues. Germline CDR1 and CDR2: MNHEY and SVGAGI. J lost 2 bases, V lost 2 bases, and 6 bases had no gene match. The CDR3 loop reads CASSYLRLAGNTDTQYF. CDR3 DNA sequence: TGTGCCAGCAGTTACCTCCGACTAGCGGGGAACACAGATACGCAGTATTTT.

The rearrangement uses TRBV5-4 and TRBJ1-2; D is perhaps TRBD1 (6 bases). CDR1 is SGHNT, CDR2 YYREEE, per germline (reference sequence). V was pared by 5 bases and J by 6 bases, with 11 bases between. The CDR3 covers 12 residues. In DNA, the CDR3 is TGTGCCAGCAGTTTTCACAGGGATGGCTACACCTTC. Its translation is CASSFHRDGYTF.

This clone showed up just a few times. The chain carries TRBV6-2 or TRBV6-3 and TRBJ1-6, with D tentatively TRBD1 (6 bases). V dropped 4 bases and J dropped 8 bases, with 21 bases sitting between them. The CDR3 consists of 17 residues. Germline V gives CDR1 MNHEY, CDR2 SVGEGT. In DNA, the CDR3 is TGTGCCAGCAGTTCCTGGCTACAGGGAGGACGGGATTCACCCCTCCACTTT. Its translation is CASSSWLQGGRDSPLHF.

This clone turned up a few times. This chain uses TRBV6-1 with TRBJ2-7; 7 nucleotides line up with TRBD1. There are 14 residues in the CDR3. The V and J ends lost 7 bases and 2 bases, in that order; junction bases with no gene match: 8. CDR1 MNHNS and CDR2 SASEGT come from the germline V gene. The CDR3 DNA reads TGTGCCAGCATCCCCTGGACAGGCCCCTACGAGCAGTACTTC. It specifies CASIPWTGPYEQYF.

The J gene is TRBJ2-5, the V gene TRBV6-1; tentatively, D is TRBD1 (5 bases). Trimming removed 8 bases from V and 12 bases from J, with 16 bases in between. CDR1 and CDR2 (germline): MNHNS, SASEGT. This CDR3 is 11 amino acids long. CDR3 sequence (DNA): TGTGCCAGCGGATTCGTAGAGGACAAGTACTTC. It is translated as CASGFVEDKYF.

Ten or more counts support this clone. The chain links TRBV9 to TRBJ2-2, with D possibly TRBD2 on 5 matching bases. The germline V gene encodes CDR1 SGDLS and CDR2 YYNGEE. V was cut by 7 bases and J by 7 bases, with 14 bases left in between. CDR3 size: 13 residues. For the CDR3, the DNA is TGTGCCAGCCGGACGGGGTTTGTCGGGGAGCTGTTTTTT. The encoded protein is CASRTGFVGELFF.